These T cell receptor beta chains were read from a single sample in a study of cytomegalovirus exposure and HLA in healthy donors. The method was immunoSEQ multiplex PCR; TCRdb's version includes in-frame clones alone and lacks a portion of them. Here the sample spans approximately 170,000 clones, roughly 84% being singletons. Material for sequencing was PBMCs. All receptors derive from a boy between 2 and 15 years old in good health and CMV-seronegative. Each CDR3 is given with its conserved first and last residue. Fields, in order: V gene, CDR3 length, J gene, CDR3 protein.

TRBV7-2	12	TRBJ2-3	CASRQITDTQYF
TRBV29-1	14	TRBJ1-1	CSVEETGQTLEAFF
TRBV28	15	TRBJ1-2	CASCPYRQSLYGYTF
TRBV2	14	TRBJ2-5	CASRGGTSVETQYF
TRBV19	17	TRBJ2-2	CASSIGRGRVDTGELFF
TRBV29-1	15	TRBJ2-1	CSVETTGPRYNEQFF
TRBV5-1	13	TRBJ2-7	CASSLTGAYEQYF
TRBV9	15	TRBJ2-3	CASSGWDRDTDTQYF
TRBV7-3	18	TRBJ2-6	CASSLTPGGTSGANVLTF
TRBV11-2	16	TRBJ1-4	CASSLGGSLTNEKLFF
TRBV15	17	TRBJ1-1	CATSRDVSTGSGTEAFF
TRBV6-4	20	TRBJ2-7	CASSDPTLSKDRFSSYEQYF
TRBV30	16	TRBJ1-2	CAWSDIPSTGHKGYTF
TRBV9	14	TRBJ2-2	CASSVESGSGELFF